This T cell receptor beta chain was identified in a study of T-cell memory formation after mild COVID-19. Across the study: TCR clusters were mostly donor specific.

Only a few counts were recorded for this clonotype. Its antigen remains unknown. The V gene end was trimmed by 1 base and the J gene end by 3 bases; junction bases not matched to a gene: 2. This CDR3 has 14 residues. The V gene's germline CDR1 is LGHNA and CDR2 YNFKEQ. Study-level findings and limits: CD4/CD8 balance held among clones contracting day 15 to 85, and later expanders leaned CD4+.

Each CDR3 protein gets one entry after TCRdb re-called the 5' RACE reads with MiXCR. The table records nearly 250,000 distinct CDR3 sequences, just over 15% of them present only once. This TCR derives from an adult woman who had mild COVID-19 (a few samples of this study predate the infection). Cell type and time point are not known. The material sequenced was PBMCs or a T cell subset sorted from them (not recorded which). The rearrangement links TRBV4-2 to TRBJ2-5; 7 bases line up with TRBD1. The CDR3 sequence is CASSQVDREETQYF. In DNA form, the CDR3 reads TGTGCCAGCAGCCAAGTTGACAGGGAAGAGACCCAGTACTTC.